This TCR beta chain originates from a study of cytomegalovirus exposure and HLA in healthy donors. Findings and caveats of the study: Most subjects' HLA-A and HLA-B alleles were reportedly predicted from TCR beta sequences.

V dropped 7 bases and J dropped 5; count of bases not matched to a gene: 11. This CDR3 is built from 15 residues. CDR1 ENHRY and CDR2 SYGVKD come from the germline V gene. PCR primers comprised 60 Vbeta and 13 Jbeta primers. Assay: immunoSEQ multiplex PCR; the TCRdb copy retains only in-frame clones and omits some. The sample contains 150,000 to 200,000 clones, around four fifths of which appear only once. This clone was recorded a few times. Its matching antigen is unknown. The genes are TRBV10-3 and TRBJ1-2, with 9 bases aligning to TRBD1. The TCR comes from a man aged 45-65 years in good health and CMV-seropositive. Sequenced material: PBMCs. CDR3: CAITDQGQGRYGYTF. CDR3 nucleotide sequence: TGTGCCATCACTGACCAAGGACAGGGGCGATATGGCTACACCTTC.